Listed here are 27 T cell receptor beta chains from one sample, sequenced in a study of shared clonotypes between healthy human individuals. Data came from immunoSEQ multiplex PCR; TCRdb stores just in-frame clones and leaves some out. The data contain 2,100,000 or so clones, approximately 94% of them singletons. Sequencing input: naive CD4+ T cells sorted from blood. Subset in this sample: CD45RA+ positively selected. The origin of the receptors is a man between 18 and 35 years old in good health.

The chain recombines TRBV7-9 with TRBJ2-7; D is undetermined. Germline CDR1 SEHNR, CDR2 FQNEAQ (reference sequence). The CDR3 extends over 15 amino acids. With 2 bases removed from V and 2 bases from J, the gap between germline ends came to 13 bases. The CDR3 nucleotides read TGTGCCAGCAGCTTAATTTCTCTACGCCCCTACGAGCAGTACTTC. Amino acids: CASSLISLRPYEQYF. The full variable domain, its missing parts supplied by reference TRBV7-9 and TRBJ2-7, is DTGVSQNPRHKITKRGQNVTFRCDPISEHNRLYWYRQTLGQGPEFLTYFQNEAQLEKSRLLSDRFSAERPKGSFSTLEIQRTEQGDSAMYLCASSLISLRPYEQYFGPGTRLTVT.

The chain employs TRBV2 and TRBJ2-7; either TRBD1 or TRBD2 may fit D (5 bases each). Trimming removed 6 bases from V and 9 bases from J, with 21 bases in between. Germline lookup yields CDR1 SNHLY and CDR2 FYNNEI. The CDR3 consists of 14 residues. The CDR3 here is CASSEGRVAGLQYF. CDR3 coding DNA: TGTGCCAGCAGCGAGGGCAGGGTTGCCGGCCTGCAGTACTTC.

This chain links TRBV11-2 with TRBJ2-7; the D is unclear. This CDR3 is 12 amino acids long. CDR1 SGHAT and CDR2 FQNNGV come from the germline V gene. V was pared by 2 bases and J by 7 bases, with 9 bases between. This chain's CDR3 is CASSLNLGEQYF. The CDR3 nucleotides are TGTGCCAGCAGCTTAAATCTCGGGGAGCAGTACTTC.

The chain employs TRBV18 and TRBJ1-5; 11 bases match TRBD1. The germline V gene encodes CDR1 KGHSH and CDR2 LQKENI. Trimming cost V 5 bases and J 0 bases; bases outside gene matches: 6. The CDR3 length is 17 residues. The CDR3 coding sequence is TGTGCCAGCTCAACGGACAGGGGGCGAGGTAGCAATCAGCCCCAGCATTTT. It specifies CASSTDRGRGSNQPQHF.

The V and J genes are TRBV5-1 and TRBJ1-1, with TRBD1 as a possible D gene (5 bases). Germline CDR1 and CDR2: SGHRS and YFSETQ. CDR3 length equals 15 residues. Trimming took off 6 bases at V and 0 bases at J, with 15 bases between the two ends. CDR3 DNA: TGCGCCAGCACCTCTGGGGGTAACATGAACACTGAAGCTTTCTTT. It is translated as CASTSGGNMNTEAFF.

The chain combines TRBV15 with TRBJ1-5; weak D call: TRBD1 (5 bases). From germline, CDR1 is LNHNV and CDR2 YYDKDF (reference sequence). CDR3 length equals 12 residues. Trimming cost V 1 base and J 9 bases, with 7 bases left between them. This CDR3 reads CATSRVGGPQHF. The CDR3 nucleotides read TGTGCCACCAGCAGAGTCGGGGGGCCCCAGCATTTT. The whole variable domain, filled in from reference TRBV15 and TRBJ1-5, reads DAMVIQNPRYQVTQFGKPVTLSCSQTLNHNVMYWYQQKSSQAPKLLFHYYDKDFNNEADTPDNFQSRRPNTSFCFLDIRSPGLGDTAMYLCATSRVGGPQHFGDGTRLSIL.

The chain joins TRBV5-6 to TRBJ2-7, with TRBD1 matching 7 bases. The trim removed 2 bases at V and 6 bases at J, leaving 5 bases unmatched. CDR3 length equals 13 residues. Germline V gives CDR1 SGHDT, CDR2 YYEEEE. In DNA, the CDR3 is TGTGCCAGCAGCTTACAGGGGTCATCCGAGCAGTACTTC. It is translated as CASSLQGSSEQYF. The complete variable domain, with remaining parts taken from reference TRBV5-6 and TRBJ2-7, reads DAGVTQSPTHLIKTRGQQVTLRCSPKSGHDTVSWYQQALGQGPQFIFQYYEEEERQRGNFPDRFSGHQFPNYSSELNVNALLLGDSALYLCASSLQGSSEQYFGPGTRLTVT.

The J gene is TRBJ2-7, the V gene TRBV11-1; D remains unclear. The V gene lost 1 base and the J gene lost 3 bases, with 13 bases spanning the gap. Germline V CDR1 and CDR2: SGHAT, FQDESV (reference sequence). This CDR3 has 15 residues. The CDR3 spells CASSLGHVVNYEQYF. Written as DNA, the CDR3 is TGTGCCAGCAGCTTAGGTCATGTGGTTAACTACGAGCAGTACTTC.

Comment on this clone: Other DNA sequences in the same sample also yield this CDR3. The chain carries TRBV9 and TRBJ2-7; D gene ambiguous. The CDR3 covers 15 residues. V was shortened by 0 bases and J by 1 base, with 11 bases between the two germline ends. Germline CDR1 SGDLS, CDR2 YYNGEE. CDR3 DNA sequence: TGTGCCAGCAGCGTAGAGGCCCGCGGATCCTACGAGCAGTACTTC. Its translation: CASSVEARGSYEQYF. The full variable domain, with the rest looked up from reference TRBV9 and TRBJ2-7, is DSGVTQTPKHLITATGQRVTLRCSPRSGDLSVYWYQQSLDQGLQFLIQYYNGEERAKGNILERFSAQQFPDLHSELNLSSLELGDSALYFCASSVEARGSYEQYFGPGTRLTVT.

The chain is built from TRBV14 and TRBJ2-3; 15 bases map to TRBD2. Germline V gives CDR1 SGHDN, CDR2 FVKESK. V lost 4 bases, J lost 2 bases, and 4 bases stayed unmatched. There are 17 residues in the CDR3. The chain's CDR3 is CASSRRTSGGATDTQYF. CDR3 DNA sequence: TGTGCCAGCAGCCGTAGGACTAGCGGGGGGGCCACAGATACGCAGTATTTT.

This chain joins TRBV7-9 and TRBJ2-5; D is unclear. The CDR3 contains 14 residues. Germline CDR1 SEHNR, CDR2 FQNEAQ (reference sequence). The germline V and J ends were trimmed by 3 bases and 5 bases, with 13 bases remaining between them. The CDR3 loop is CASSFFEVLETQYF. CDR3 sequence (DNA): TGTGCCAGCAGCTTCTTCGAGGTGTTGGAGACCCAGTACTTC. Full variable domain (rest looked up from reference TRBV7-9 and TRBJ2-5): DTGVSQNPRHKITKRGQNVTFRCDPISEHNRLYWYRQTLGQGPEFLTYFQNEAQLEKSRLLSDRFSAERPKGSFSTLEIQRTEQGDSAMYLCASSFFEVLETQYFGPGTRLLVL.

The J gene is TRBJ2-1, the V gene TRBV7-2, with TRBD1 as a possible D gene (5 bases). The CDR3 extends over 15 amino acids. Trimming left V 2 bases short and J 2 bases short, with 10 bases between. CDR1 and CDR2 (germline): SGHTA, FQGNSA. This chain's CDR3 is CASSLTQGTYNEQFF. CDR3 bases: TGTGCCAGCAGCTTAACTCAGGGCACCTACAATGAGCAGTTCTTC.

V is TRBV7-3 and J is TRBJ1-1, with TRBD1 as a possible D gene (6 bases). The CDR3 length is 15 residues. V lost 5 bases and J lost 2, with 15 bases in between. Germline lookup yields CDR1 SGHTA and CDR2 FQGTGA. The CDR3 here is CASSRSGQLNTEAFF. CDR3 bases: TGTGCCAGCAGCCGATCCGGACAGCTAAACACTGAAGCTTTCTTT.

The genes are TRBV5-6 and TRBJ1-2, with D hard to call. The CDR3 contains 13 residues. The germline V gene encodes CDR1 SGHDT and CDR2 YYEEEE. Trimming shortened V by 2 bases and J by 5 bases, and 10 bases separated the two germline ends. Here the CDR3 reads CASSFTRLYGYTF. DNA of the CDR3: TGTGCCAGCAGCTTCACCAGGCTGTATGGCTACACCTTC. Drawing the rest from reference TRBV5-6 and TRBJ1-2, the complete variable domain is DAGVTQSPTHLIKTRGQQVTLRCSPKSGHDTVSWYQQALGQGPQFIFQYYEEEERQRGNFPDRFSGHQFPNYSSELNVNALLLGDSALYLCASSFTRLYGYTFGSGTRLTVV.

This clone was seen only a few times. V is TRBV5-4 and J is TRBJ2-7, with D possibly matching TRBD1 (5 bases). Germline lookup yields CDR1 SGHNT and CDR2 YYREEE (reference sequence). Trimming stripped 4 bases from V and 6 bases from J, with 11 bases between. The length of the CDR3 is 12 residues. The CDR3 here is CASSHTGTEQYF. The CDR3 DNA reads TGTGCCAGCAGCCACACAGGTACCGAGCAGTACTTC.

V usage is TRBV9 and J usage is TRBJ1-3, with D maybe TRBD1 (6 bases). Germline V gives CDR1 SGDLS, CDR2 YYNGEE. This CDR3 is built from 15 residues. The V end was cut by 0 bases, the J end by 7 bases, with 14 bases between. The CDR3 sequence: CASSVGDLRGNTIYF. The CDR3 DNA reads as TGTGCCAGCAGCGTAGGGGACTTAAGGGGGAACACCATATATTTT.

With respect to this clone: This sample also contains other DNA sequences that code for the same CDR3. The CDR3 loop is CASSLQGNYGYTF. DNA for the CDR3: TGTGCCAGCAGTTTACAGGGGAACTATGGCTACACCTTC. The gene calls are TRBV27 and TRBJ1-2; possible D gene TRBD1, 6 bases. This CDR3 has 13 residues. Looked up from germline, CDR1 is MNHEY and CDR2 is SMNVEV (reference sequence). Trimming stripped 2 bases from V and 2 bases from J, with 6 bases between.

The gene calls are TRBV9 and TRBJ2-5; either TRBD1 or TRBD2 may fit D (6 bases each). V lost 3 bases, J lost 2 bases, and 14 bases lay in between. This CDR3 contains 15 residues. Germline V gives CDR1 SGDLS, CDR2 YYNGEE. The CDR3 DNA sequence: TGTGCCAGCAGCGCCCTTGGAGGGGGTCAAGAGACCCAGTACTTC. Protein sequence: CASSALGGGQETQYF. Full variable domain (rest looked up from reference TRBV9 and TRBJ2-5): DSGVTQTPKHLITATGQRVTLRCSPRSGDLSVYWYQQSLDQGLQFLIQYYNGEERAKGNILERFSAQQFPDLHSELNLSSLELGDSALYFCASSALGGGQETQYFGPGTRLLVL.

CDR3 nucleotides: TGTGCCAGTAGTACCCGGGGCGGGAGCAATCAGCCCCAGCATTTT. Translation: CASSTRGGSNQPQHF. V gene TRBV19 combines with J gene TRBJ1-5; tentative D call: TRBD1 (5 bases). The CDR3 has 15 amino acids. V dropped 4 bases and J dropped 1 base, with 11 bases sitting between them. Germline V CDR1 and CDR2: LNHDA, SQIVND (reference sequence). Full variable domain (rest looked up from reference TRBV19 and TRBJ1-5): DGGITQSPKYLFRKEGQNVTLSCEQNLNHDAMYWYRQDPGQGLRLIYYSQIVNDFQKGDIAEGYSVSREKKESFPLTVTSAQKNPTAFYLCASSTRGGSNQPQHFGDGTRLSIL.

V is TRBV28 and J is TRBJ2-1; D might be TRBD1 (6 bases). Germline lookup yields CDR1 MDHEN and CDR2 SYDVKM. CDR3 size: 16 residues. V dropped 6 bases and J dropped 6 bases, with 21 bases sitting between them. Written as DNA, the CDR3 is TGTGCCAGCAGACCCGCCTCAGGGGCAGTAGGCAATGAGCAGTTCTTC. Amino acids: CASRPASGAVGNEQFF. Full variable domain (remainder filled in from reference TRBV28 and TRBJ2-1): DVKVTQSSRYLVKRTGEKVFLECVQDMDHENMFWYRQDPGLGLRLIYFSYDVKMKEKGDIPEGYSVSREKKERFSLILESASTNQTSMYLCASRPASGAVGNEQFFGPGTRLTVL.

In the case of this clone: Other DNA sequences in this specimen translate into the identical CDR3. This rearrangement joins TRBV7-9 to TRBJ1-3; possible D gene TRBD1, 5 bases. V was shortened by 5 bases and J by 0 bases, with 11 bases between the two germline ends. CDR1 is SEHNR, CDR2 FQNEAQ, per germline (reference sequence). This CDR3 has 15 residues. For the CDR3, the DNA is TGTGCCAGCAGCCCCGACAGACTCTCTGGAAACACCATATATTTT. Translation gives CASSPDRLSGNTIYF.

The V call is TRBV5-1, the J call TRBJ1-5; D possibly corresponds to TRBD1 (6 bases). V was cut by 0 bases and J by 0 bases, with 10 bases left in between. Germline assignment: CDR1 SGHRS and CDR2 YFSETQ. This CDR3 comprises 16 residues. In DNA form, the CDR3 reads TGCGCCAGCAGCTTGGGGACAGTAAATAGCAATCAGCCCCAGCATTTT. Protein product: CASSLGTVNSNQPQHF.

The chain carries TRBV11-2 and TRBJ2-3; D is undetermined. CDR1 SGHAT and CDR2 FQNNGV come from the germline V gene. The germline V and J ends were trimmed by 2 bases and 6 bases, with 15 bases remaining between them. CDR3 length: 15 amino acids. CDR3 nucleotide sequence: TGTGCCAGCAGCTTAACGGGCTCTCAGATTGATACGCAGTATTTT. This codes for CASSLTGSQIDTQYF.

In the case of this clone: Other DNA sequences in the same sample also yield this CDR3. The CDR3 region is CASSLGQPYGYTF. CDR3 DNA sequence: TGCGCCAGCAGCTTGGGTCAGCCCTATGGCTACACCTTC. This sequence joins TRBV5-1 and TRBJ1-2, with D hard to call. The CDR3 sequence is 13 residues long. Germline CDR1 and CDR2: SGHRS and YFSETQ. Trimming removed 0 bases at V and 4 bases at J, with 7 bases between.

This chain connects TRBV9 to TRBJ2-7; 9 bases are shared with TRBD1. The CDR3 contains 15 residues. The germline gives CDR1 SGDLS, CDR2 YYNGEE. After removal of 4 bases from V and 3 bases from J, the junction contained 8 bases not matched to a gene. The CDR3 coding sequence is TGTGCCAGCAGCACAACCGGGACAGGGCTCTACGAGCAGTACTTC. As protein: CASSTTGTGLYEQYF.

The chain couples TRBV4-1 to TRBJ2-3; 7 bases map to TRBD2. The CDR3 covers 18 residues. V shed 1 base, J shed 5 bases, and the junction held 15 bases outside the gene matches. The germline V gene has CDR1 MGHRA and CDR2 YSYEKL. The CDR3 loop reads CASSQGRASGPTRDTQYF. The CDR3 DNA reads TGCGCCAGCAGCCAAGGTCGGGCTAGCGGCCCAACAAGAGATACGCAGTATTTT.

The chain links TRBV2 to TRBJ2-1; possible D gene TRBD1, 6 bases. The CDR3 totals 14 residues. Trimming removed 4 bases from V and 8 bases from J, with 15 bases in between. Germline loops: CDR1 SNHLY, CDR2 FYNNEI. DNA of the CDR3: TGTGCCAGCAGTGGAGAGGTCAAGGGGGATGAGCAGTTCTTC. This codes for CASSGEVKGDEQFF.